This is a list of T cell receptor beta chains from one sample in a study of blood T cell repertoires in COVID-19. Assay: immunoSEQ multiplex PCR; the TCRdb copy retains only in-frame clones and omits some. The sample lists about 200,000 clones; approximately 81% were seen once. What was sequenced was peripheral blood. Receptors were obtained from a human donor in a cohort sampled during active COVID-19. The CDR3 runs from the conserved cysteine through the conserved F or W. The D gene is left open where the match is weak.

j_call v_call d_call cdr3_aa cdr3_nt
TRBJ1-3 TRBV28 - CASSFWSGRSGNTIYF TGTGCCAGCAGTTTTTGGTCAGGGCGATCTGGAAACACCATATATTTT
TRBJ1-5 TRBV18 - CASSPGEGQPQHF TGTGCCAGCTCACCAGGGGAGGGTCAGCCCCAGCATTTT
TRBJ1-4 TRBV5-1 - CASSIPIGGGGNEKLFF TGCGCCAGCAGTATTCCCATTGGGGGGGGCGGAAACGAAAAACTGTTTTTT
TRBJ2-4 TRBV3-1/TRBV3-2 TRBD1 CASSQGPGQGHIQYF TGTGCCAGCAGCCAAGGTCCTGGACAGGGGCACATTCAGTACTTC
TRBJ1-1 TRBV5-1 - CASSLVGGMNTEAFF TGCGCCAGCAGCTTGGTTGGGGGGATGAACACTGAAGCTTTCTTT
TRBJ1-1 TRBV29-1 - CSVVTGTEAFF TGCAGCGTCGTGACAGGCACTGAAGCTTTCTTT
TRBJ1-1 TRBV10-3 TRBD1 CAIRPGQGTRGEAFF TGTGCCATCAGACCGGGACAGGGGACAAGAGGTGAAGCTTTCTTT
TRBJ2-1 TRBV15 TRBD1 CATRGAGQASVNEQFF TGTGCCACCAGAGGAGCCGGACAGGCGTCTGTCAATGAGCAGTTCTTC
TRBJ1-3 TRBV10-3 TRBD1 CAISEPRTGASSGNTIYF TGTGCCATCAGTGAGCCGAGGACAGGGGCCAGCTCTGGAAACACCATATATTTT
TRBJ2-3 TRBV5-1 TRBD1 CASSSTGVETDTQYF TGCGCCAGCAGCTCGACAGGGGTTGAAACAGATACGCAGTATTTT
TRBJ1-5 TRBV18 TRBD1 CASSLDRVGTGQSAQHF TGTGCCAGCTCACTAGACAGGGTCGGTACTGGGCAATCAGCCCAGCATTTT